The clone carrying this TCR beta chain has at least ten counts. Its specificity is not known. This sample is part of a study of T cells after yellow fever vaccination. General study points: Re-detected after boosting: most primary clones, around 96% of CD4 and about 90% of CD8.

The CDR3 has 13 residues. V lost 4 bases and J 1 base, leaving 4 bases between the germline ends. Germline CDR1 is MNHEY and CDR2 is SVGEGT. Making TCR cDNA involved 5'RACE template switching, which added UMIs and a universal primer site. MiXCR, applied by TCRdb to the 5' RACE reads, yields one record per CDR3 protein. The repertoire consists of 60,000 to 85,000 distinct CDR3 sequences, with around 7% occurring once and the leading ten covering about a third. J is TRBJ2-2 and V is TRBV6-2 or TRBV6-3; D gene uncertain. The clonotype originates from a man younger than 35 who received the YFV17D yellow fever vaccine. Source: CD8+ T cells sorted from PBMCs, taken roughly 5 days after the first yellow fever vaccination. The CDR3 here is CASSSWNTGELFF. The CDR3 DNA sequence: TGTGCCAGCAGTTCTTGGAACACCGGGGAGCTGTTTTTT.